A selection of T cell receptor beta chains follows, all from one sample in a study of identical twins. TCRdb reanalysed the 5' RACE reads using MiXCR and keeps one entry per CDR3 protein. This sample yields more than 1.5 million distinct CDR3 sequences, of which roughly a third are seen a single time; about 0.25% belongs to the top ten. The sample comprised cord blood. The receptors stem from a newborn girl in good health. CDR3s leave out the opening cysteine and the closing phenylalanine or tryptophan.

V gene	CDR3 protein
TRBV3-1	ASSQGSGLAGGEQF
TRBV5-1	ASRKSGGYSYEQY
TRBV20-1	SARVAGRPYEQY
TRBV28	ASSLQAANYGYT
TRBV3-1	ASSHRGDTQY
TRBV5-1	ASSRSAPDTQY
TRBV29-1	SVGEGAGQPQH
TRBV4-2	ASSQDFIPGVEAF
TRBV5-1	ASSWAVNEKLF
TRBV11-3	ASSLSWGNEQF
TRBV4-2	ASSQGLRTRGTDTQY
TRBV7-9	ASSVSSGRTEAF
TRBV5-1	ASSLRAKGSVPYNEQY
TRBV7-6	ASSLLDSGSTDTQY
TRBV20-1	SASRFPRSSGGHNEQF
TRBV30	AWSQFMNTEAF
TRBV10-3	AIMPNGGNGYT
TRBV6-1	ASTHRTTNEKLF
TRBV7-2	ASSLGAGFSYEQY
TRBV10-3	AISDRGTGSYEQY
TRBV9	ASSVGEANTEAF
TRBV12-3/TRBV12-4	ASSLVHGANEQF
TRBV13	ASSLYMARDRGYGYT
TRBV18	ASSPSRGIQETQY
TRBV5-1	ASSLQLGTYGYT
TRBV6-6	ASSYPGHLYEQY
TRBV20-1	SADRGTGLNQETQF
TRBV6-5	ASSYKEGTNEQY
TRBV30	AWSVLRDSPLH
TRBV2	ASSETSRSYNEQF